One and the same sample provided the 20 T cell receptor beta chains below, sequenced in a study of CD8 T cells in ankylosing spondylitis. Findings and limits, study-wide: Ankylosing spondylitis blood seemed to carry a telltale TCR beta motif made of fewer than 10 highly homologous variants.

Antigen specificity for these receptors is unknown. MiXCR was run by TCRdb on the 5' RACE reads, yielding one entry per CDR3 protein. The profile shows just under 550,000 distinct CDR3 sequences, approximately 12% of them singletons. Sequencing was carried out using blood, either unsorted or a sorted T cell fraction (not recorded which). Every receptor here comes from a male donor with ankylosing spondylitis.

This clonotype has only a few counts. The chain couples TRBV9 to TRBJ2-2; tentative D call: TRBD1 (5 bases). The V gene's germline CDR1 is SGDLS and CDR2 YYNGEE. The CDR3 is 14 residues long. V was pared by 0 bases and J by 5 bases, with 8 bases between. CDR3 nucleotides: TGTGCCAGCAGCGTAGAGGGGCGTACCGGGGAGCTGTTTTTT. It is translated as CASSVEGRTGELFF.

V is TRBV6-1 and J is TRBJ2-2; TRBD2 agrees at 10 bases. V was clipped by 2 bases and J by 1 base; unmatched bases: 4. The CDR3 runs to 17 residues. Per germline, CDR1 MNHNS and CDR2 SASEGT. This CDR3 reads CASSEFRLAGNTGELFF. CDR3 nucleotide sequence: TGTGCCAGCAGTGAATTTCGACTAGCGGGGAACACCGGGGAGCTGTTTTTT.

This clonotype was counted a few times. The J gene is TRBJ2-1, the V gene TRBV12-3 or TRBV12-4, with D possibly matching TRBD1 (5 bases). Trimming pared 1 base from V and 4 bases from J, leaving 11 bases between. This CDR3 region has 15 residues. In DNA, the CDR3 is TGTGCCAGCAGTTTAGGTCAGGGTAAATACAATGAGCAGTTCTTC. As protein: CASSLGQGKYNEQFF.

This clonotype was observed at least ten times. This rearrangement joins TRBV12-3 or TRBV12-4 to TRBJ1-1; D is perhaps TRBD1 (5 bases). V lost 8 bases, J lost 1 base, and 17 bases lay in between. The length of the CDR3 is 15 residues. The CDR3 is CASGIEGLGNTEAFF. CDR3 nucleotide sequence: TGTGCCAGCGGGATCGAGGGGCTTGGGAACACTGAAGCTTTCTTT.

This clonotype was seen a handful of times. The chain has TRBV9 and TRBJ2-1; no clear D. Per germline, CDR1 SGDLS and CDR2 YYNGEE. There are 16 residues in the CDR3. The germline V and J ends were trimmed by 4 bases and 3 bases, with 17 bases remaining between them. The DNA for the CDR3 is TGTGCCAGCAGCAAGACTTCTTCCGCTCTCTACAATGAGCAGTTCTTC. This gives the protein CASSKTSSALYNEQFF.

This clonotype was seen more than once but under ten times. The V and J genes are TRBV14 and TRBJ2-2; D might be TRBD1 (6 bases). The germline V gene encodes CDR1 SGHDN and CDR2 FVKESK. The CDR3 totals 16 residues. V lost 4 bases and J 4 bases, leaving 16 bases between the germline ends. CDR3 sequence (DNA): TGTGCCAGCAGCCGGTTCGCCGGGACAACCACCGGGGAGCTGTTTTTT. Its translation is CASSRFAGTTTGELFF.

This clonotype appeared a few times. This chain uses TRBV18 with TRBJ2-7; 16 nucleotides line up with TRBD2. V lost 5 bases to trimming and J lost 2 bases; unmatched junction nucleotides: 9. Germline-derived CDR1 and CDR2 are KGHSH and LQKENI. CDR3 length: 18 amino acids. The CDR3 region is CASSLGLAGGPIAYEQYF. The CDR3 DNA reads as TGTGCCAGCTCATTGGGACTAGCGGGAGGGCCGATCGCCTACGAGCAGTACTTC.

The chain uses TRBV5-1 and TRBJ2-2, with TRBD2 identical over 14 bases. CDR3 length: 16 amino acids. J was trimmed by 6 bases and V by 3 bases; bases with no gene match: 4. Germline values: CDR1 SGHRS, CDR2 YFSETQ. CDR3 residues: CASSWGLAGDPGELFF. The CDR3 nucleotides are TGCGCCAGCAGCTGGGGACTAGCGGGAGATCCCGGGGAGCTGTTTTTT.

This clonotype was picked up a small number of times. The V gene is TRBV12-3 or TRBV12-4, the J gene TRBJ1-5; D not certain. V shed 2 bases and J shed 4 bases, with 6 bases lying between them. The CDR3 runs 13 residues. The CDR3 loop reads CASSLMENQPQHF. DNA for the CDR3: TGTGCCAGCAGTTTAATGGAAAATCAGCCCCAGCATTTT.

The chain carries TRBV10-3 and TRBJ2-1, with D possibly being TRBD2 (6 bases). The CDR3 is 12 residues long. Trimming cost V 3 bases and J 14 bases, with 14 bases left between them. From germline, CDR1 is ENHRY and CDR2 SYGVKD. CDR3 sequence: CAISEMASEEFF. The CDR3 DNA reads TGTGCCATCAGTGAAATGGCTAGCGAGGAGTTCTTC.

The chain joins TRBV20-1 to TRBJ1-5, with 9 bases matching TRBD1. CDR1 and CDR2 (germline): DFQATT, SNEGSKA (reference sequence). V trimming: 6 bases; J trimming: 4 bases; junction bases outside the gene matches: 13. This CDR3 contains 16 residues. In DNA form, the CDR3 reads TGCAGTGCAGAGGGCGGACAGGGGAGATGGAATCAGCCCCAGCATTTT. It encodes CSAEGGQGRWNQPQHF.

This clonotype came up a few times. The chain combines TRBV27 with TRBJ1-5; 7 bases map to TRBD1. Germline CDR1 MNHEY, CDR2 SMNVEV (reference sequence). The CDR3 sequence is 14 residues long. Trimming removed 2 bases from V and 7 bases from J; junction bases left unmatched: 5. CDR3 residues: CASSLRDSRQPQHF. Written as DNA, the CDR3 is TGTGCCAGCAGTTTACGGGACAGTAGGCAGCCCCAGCATTTT.

CDR3 nucleotide sequence: TGTGCCAGCAGCTTAGTAGGGGCACGGTACGAGCAGTACTTC. This codes for CASSLVGARYEQYF. This chain joins TRBV7-2 and TRBJ2-7; a possible D gene is TRBD1 (5 bases). Germline V gives CDR1 SGHTA, CDR2 FQGNSA. CDR3 length: 14 amino acids. V was pared by 1 base and J by 4 bases, with 11 bases between.

This clonotype was found a few times. The V and J genes are TRBV2 and TRBJ2-7; D is unclear. The CDR3 spans 14 residues. Trimming removed 2 bases from V and 2 bases from J, with 10 bases in between. Germline values: CDR1 SNHLY, CDR2 FYNNEI. CDR3 DNA: TGTGCCAGCAGTGAATACGCAGCTCCCTACGAGCAGTACTTC. Encoded protein: CASSEYAAPYEQYF.

This clonotype was seen more than once but under ten times. The chain has TRBV25-1 and TRBJ2-1; possibly TRBD2 for D (6 bases). This CDR3 is built from 15 residues. Deletions cut 2 bases from V and 2 bases from J, with 10 bases between. Germline V gene sequence: CDR1 MGHDK, CDR2 SYGVNS. In DNA form, the CDR3 reads TGTGCCAGCAGTGAAGGTAGCGGACCCTACAATGAGCAGTTCTTC. This gives the protein CASSEGSGPYNEQFF. The full variable domain, its missing parts supplied by reference TRBV25-1 and TRBJ2-1, is EADIYQTPRYLVIGTGKKITLECSQTMGHDKMYWYQQDPGMELHLIHYSYGVNSTEKGDLSSESTVSRIRTEHFPLTLESARPSHTSQYLCASSEGSGPYNEQFFGPGTRLTVL.

The chain's CDR3 is CASSQGTPANIQYF. Written as DNA, the CDR3 is TGTGCCAGCAGCCAAGGGACTCCAGCAAACATTCAGTACTTC. V usage is TRBV3-1 and J usage is TRBJ2-4, with a possible D match to TRBD2 (5 bases). Germline loops: CDR1 LGHDT, CDR2 YNNKEL (reference sequence). The CDR3 is 14 residues long. Trimming pared 1 base from V and 6 bases from J, leaving 10 bases between. Complete variable domain (other parts from reference TRBV3-1 and TRBJ2-4): DTAVSQTPKYLVTQMGNDKSIKCEQNLGHDTMYWYKQDSKKFLKIMFSYNNKELIINETVPNRFSPKSPDKAHLNLHINSLELGDSAVYFCASSQGTPANIQYFGAGTRLSVL.

The table lists this clonotype with a few counts. The CDR3 DNA follows: TGTGCCACCAGTGATCCGGGACTAGCGGCCCCATCCTACAATGAGCAGTTCTTC. It is translated as CATSDPGLAAPSYNEQFF. The J gene is TRBJ2-1, the V gene TRBV24-1, with TRBD2 identical over 11 bases. The CDR3 is 18 residues long. V lost 3 bases to trimming and J lost 1 base; unmatched junction nucleotides: 7. Germline V gives CDR1 KGHDR, CDR2 SFDVKD.

This clonotype was counted ten times or more. V usage is TRBV20-1 and J usage is TRBJ2-7; D may be TRBD1 or TRBD2 (7 bases each). The germline CDR1 and CDR2 sequences are DFQATT and SNEGSKA (reference sequence). V lost 1 base and J lost 3, with 13 bases in between. The CDR3 totals 14 residues. Here the CDR3 reads CSARVPGGDYEQYF. In DNA, the CDR3 is TGCAGTGCTAGAGTTCCAGGGGGGGACTACGAGCAGTACTTC.

A few counts support this clonotype. The V call is TRBV5-5, the J call TRBJ2-1; 10 bases match TRBD2. The junction had 5 bases not matched to a gene; V was cut back by 0 bases and J by 5 bases. Germline CDR1 is SGHKS and CDR2 is YYEKEE (reference sequence). CDR3 size: 16 residues. The CDR3 DNA reads TGTGCCAGCAGCTTGGCCCTAGCGGGAGCGAACAATGAGCAGTTCTTC. It translates to CASSLALAGANNEQFF.

Only a few counts were recorded for this clonotype. The V call is TRBV20-1, the J call TRBJ1-1, with D unclear. The CDR3 length is 15 residues. The V and J ends lost 0 bases and 2 bases respectively, with 13 bases between them. CDR1 is DFQATT and CDR2 is SNEGSKA in the germline V gene (reference sequence). The CDR3 spells CSAREEGGRNTEAFF. The DNA for the CDR3 is TGCAGTGCTAGAGAGGAAGGAGGTCGAAACACTGAAGCTTTCTTT.